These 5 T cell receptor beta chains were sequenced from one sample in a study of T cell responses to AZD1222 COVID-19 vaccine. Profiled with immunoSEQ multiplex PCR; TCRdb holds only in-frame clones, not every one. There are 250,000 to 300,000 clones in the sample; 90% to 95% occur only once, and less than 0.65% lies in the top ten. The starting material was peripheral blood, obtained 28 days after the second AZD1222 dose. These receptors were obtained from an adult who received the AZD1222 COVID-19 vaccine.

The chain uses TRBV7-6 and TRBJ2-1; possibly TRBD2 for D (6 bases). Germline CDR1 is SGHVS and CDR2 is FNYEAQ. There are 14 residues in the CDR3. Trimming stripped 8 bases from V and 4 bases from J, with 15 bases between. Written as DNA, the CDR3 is TGTGCCAGCCCCCCGGAGGAGGGGTACAATGAGCAGTTCTTC. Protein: CASPPEEGYNEQFF.

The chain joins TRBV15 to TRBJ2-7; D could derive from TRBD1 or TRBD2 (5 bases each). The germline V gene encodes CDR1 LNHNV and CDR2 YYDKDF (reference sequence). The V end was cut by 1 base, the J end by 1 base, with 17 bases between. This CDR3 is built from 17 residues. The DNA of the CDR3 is TGTGCCACCAGCAGAGCTCCTCATGGGGGATCTTCCTACGAGCAGTACTTC. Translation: CATSRAPHGGSSYEQYF.

The CDR3 DNA is TGTGCCTCCCATGACACCTATAATTCACCCCTCCACTTT. It specifies CASHDTYNSPLHF. V usage is TRBV30 and J usage is TRBJ1-6; no clear D gene. Germline V gene sequence: CDR1 GTSNPN, CDR2 SVGIG (reference sequence). V lost 7 bases, J lost 2 bases, and 9 bases lay in between. The CDR3 sequence is 13 residues long.

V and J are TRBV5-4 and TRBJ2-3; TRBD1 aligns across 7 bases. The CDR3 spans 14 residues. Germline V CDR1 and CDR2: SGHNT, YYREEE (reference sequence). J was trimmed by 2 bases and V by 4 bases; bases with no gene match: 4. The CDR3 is CASSPTGHTDTQYF. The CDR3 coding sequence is TGTGCCAGCAGCCCGACAGGGCACACAGATACGCAGTATTTT.

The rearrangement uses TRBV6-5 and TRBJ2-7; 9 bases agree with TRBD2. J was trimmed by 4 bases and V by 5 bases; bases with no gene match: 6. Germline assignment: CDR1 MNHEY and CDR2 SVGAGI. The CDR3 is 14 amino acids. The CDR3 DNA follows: TGTGCCAGCAGTCGACTAGCGGCGCTATACGAGCAGTACTTC. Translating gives CASSRLAALYEQYF.